The 8 T cell receptor beta chains presented below share a single source sample, sequenced in a study of blood T cell repertoires in COVID-19. TCRdb's table, derived via immunoSEQ multiplex PCR, lists solely in-frame clones and lacks some. The sample holds roughly 100,000 clones; roughly nine tenths are singletons and the top ten take 17%. The sample consisted of peripheral blood. Source of these receptors: a man in his forties or fifties with acute or convalescent COVID-19.

A single count supports this clone. The chain employs TRBV3-1 (or the pseudogene TRBV3-2) and TRBJ2-5, with TRBD2 matching 13 bases. V shed 4 bases, J shed 1 base, and the junction held 6 bases outside the gene matches. CDR1 is LGHDT, CDR2 YNNKEL, per germline (reference sequence). CDR3 length: 17 residues. The CDR3 here is CASSRTRTSGGQETQYF. The CDR3 region has the DNA TGTGCCAGCAGCCGAACTCGGACTAGCGGGGGCCAAGAGACCCAGTACTTC.

The chain uses TRBV6-6 and TRBJ1-4; D is perhaps TRBD1 (5 bases). V lost 4 bases to trimming and J lost 0 bases, with 9 bases between them. This CDR3 is 15 amino acids long. Germline loops: CDR1 MNHNY, CDR2 SVGAGI (reference sequence). Written as DNA, the CDR3 is TGTGCCAGCAGTTCGGGGGTCGCAACTAATGAAAAACTGTTTTTT. Amino acid sequence: CASSSGVATNEKLFF.

The genes are TRBV9 and TRBJ2-1, with a tentative D call TRBD2 (6 bases). The CDR3 extends over 16 amino acids. V was shortened by 0 bases and J by 0 bases, with 10 bases between the two germline ends. Germline CDR1 reads SGDLS; CDR2 reads YYNGEE. For the CDR3, the DNA is TGTGCCAGCAGCGTAGTCCGGGGGAGCTCCTACAATGAGCAGTTCTTC. This encodes CASSVVRGSSYNEQFF.

V usage is TRBV28 and J usage is TRBJ2-7, with a possible D match to TRBD2 (6 bases). V was clipped by 2 bases and J by 5 bases, with 13 bases between them. CDR3 length equals 14 residues. Germline V gene lookup returns CDR1 MDHEN and CDR2 SYDVKM. CDR3 DNA sequence: TGTGCCAGCAGTTTAGGCGGGGTTAGGCACGAGCAGTACTTC. Translated, it gives CASSLGGVRHEQYF.

The CDR3 DNA reads as TGTGCCAGCAGCCGAGGACAGGGGTCCACCTCTGGGGCCAACGTCCTGACTTTC. It translates to CASSRGQGSTSGANVLTF. The chain couples TRBV3-1 (or the pseudogene TRBV3-2) to TRBJ2-6, with 9 nucleotides matching TRBD1. V lost 4 bases to trimming and J lost 0 bases; unmatched junction nucleotides: 7. The length of the CDR3 is 18 residues. The germline gives CDR1 LGHDT, CDR2 YNNKEL (reference sequence).

This clone was seen just once. This chain connects TRBV19 to TRBJ2-1; possibly TRBD2 for D (7 bases). CDR1 is LNHDA and CDR2 is SQIVND in the germline V gene (reference sequence). The V gene lost 1 base and the J gene lost 10 bases, with 11 bases spanning the gap. This CDR3 contains 13 residues. The CDR3 here is CASSIGRGTEQFF. CDR3 sequence (DNA): TGTGCCAGTAGTATAGGGCGGGGGACAGAGCAGTTCTTC.

The chain's CDR3 is CASSQALAGRHNPFKYF. The CDR3 DNA is TGTGCCAGCAGCCAGGCGCTAGCGGGACGCCACAACCCCTTTAAGTATTTT. The genes are TRBV7-9 and TRBJ2-3; 9 bases match TRBD2. CDR1 SEHNR and CDR2 FQNEAQ come from the germline V gene (reference sequence). After removal of 5 bases from V and 13 bases from J, the junction contained 22 bases not matched to a gene. This CDR3 has 17 amino acids.

The chain is built from TRBV7-8 and TRBJ2-1, with TRBD2 matching over 10 bases. Germline V gives CDR1 SGHVS, CDR2 FQNEAQ. The CDR3 contains 15 residues. J lost 2 bases, V lost 4 bases, and 2 bases had no gene match. The DNA for the CDR3 is TGTGCCAGCAGCTCAAGCGGGGGGGCCTACAATGAGCAGTTCTTC. Its protein product is CASSSSGGAYNEQFF.